The 29 T cell receptor beta chains listed next were all sequenced from one sample in a study of blood T cell repertoires in COVID-19. Assay: immunoSEQ multiplex PCR; the TCRdb copy retains only in-frame clones and omits some. The sample includes some 120,000 clones, about 83% seen only once; the top ten take 5% to 6.5%. The sequenced sample was peripheral blood. The receptors derive from a human donor in a cohort sampled during active COVID-19.

The rearrangement joins TRBV19 to TRBJ2-1, with 10 bases that match TRBD1. Germline assignment: CDR1 LNHDA and CDR2 SQIVND (reference sequence). Germline trimming cut 7 bases from V and 3 bases from J; bases unmatched to any gene: 6. CDR3 size: 15 residues. CDR3 DNA sequence: TGTGCCAGTACCCCCGGGACAGGGGTCTACAATGAGCAGTTCTTC. Its protein is CASTPGTGVYNEQFF.

The V gene is TRBV2, the J gene TRBJ2-5, with 8 bases aligning to TRBD2. Germline V gene sequence: CDR1 SNHLY, CDR2 FYNNEI. The CDR3 spans 15 residues. V gave up 4 bases and J gave up 3 bases; unmatched junction bases: 7. The CDR3 spells CASSVWTSIEETQYF. CDR3 nucleotide sequence: TGTGCCAGCAGTGTCTGGACTAGCATTGAAGAGACCCAGTACTTC.

This clone appeared once. This chain links TRBV28 with TRBJ2-1; 14 bases agree with TRBD2. The CDR3 is made up of 18 amino acids. The germline CDR1 and CDR2 sequences are MDHEN and SYDVKM. J was trimmed by 7 bases and V by 3 bases; bases with no gene match: 11. CDR3 sequence: CASSFPLGTSGRGNEQFF. Written as DNA, the CDR3 is TGTGCCAGCAGTTTCCCTTTAGGGACTAGCGGGAGAGGGAATGAGCAGTTCTTC.

The chain joins TRBV5-8 to TRBJ1-5, with D hard to call. The CDR3 runs 15 residues. Trimming stripped 2 bases from V and 0 bases from J, with 9 bases between. Germline CDR1 SGHTS, CDR2 YDEGEE. The CDR3 DNA reads as TGTGCCAGCAGCTTTCAGGTACATAGCAATCAGCCCCAGCATTTT. Translation: CASSFQVHSNQPQHF.

This sequence joins TRBV20-1 and TRBJ2-2; weak D call: TRBD1 (5 bases). The CDR3 loop spans 13 amino acids. Germline CDR1 reads DFQATT; CDR2 reads SNEGSKA (reference sequence). V dropped 3 bases and J dropped 1 base, with 6 bases sitting between them. The CDR3 spells CSASRGNTGELFF. CDR3 in DNA: TGCAGTGCTAGTAGGGGGAACACCGGGGAGCTGTTTTTT.

Concerning this clone itself: Other nucleotide sequences in the sample specify the same CDR3. V and J are TRBV11-2 and TRBJ2-7; D gene unclear. V was clipped by 1 base and J by 5 bases, with 3 bases between them. This CDR3 region has 11 residues. The germline gives CDR1 SGHAT, CDR2 FQNNGV. The CDR3 protein is CASSLGNEQYF. Written as DNA, the CDR3 is TGTGCCAGCAGCTTAGGTAACGAGCAGTACTTC.

V gene TRBV6-5 combines with J gene TRBJ2-3; possible D gene TRBD2, 6 bases. The V gene lost 8 bases and the J gene lost 0 bases, with 6 bases spanning the gap. Germline V gene data show CDR1 as MNHEY and CDR2 as SVGAGI. This CDR3 contains 12 residues. The CDR3 protein is CASGRSTDTQYF. CDR3 bases: TGTGCCAGCGGGAGGAGCACAGATACGCAGTATTTT.

This chain links TRBV10-3 with TRBJ2-7; a possible D gene is TRBD2 (6 bases). Germline V lookup: CDR1 ENHRY, CDR2 SYGVKD. The V end was cut by 8 bases, the J end by 2 bases, with 10 bases between. The CDR3 covers 12 residues. CDR3 sequence reads: CAIGRSTYEQYF. The CDR3 DNA reads as TGTGCCATCGGGAGGTCCACCTACGAGCAGTACTTC.

This CDR3 is CASSSGLAGTNTGELFF. In DNA, the CDR3 is TGCGCCAGCAGCTCGGGACTAGCGGGAACGAACACCGGGGAGCTGTTTTTT. The rearrangement uses TRBV5-1 and TRBJ2-2; 13 positions match TRBD2. The V gene's germline CDR1 is SGHRS and CDR2 YFSETQ. The length of the CDR3 is 17 residues. With 3 bases clipped from V and 0 bases from J, the junction kept 2 bases outside the gene matches.

CDR3 sequence (DNA): TGTGCCAGCAGCCAAGATAGGGGCCTAAGCTACGAGCAGTACTTC. This gives the protein CASSQDRGLSYEQYF. This rearrangement joins TRBV3-1 (or the pseudogene TRBV3-2) to TRBJ2-7; weak D call: TRBD1 (5 bases). V dropped 0 bases and J dropped 3 bases, with 12 bases sitting between them. The CDR3 is made up of 15 amino acids. The V gene's germline CDR1 is LGHDT and CDR2 YNNKEL (reference sequence).

This clone was detected a few times. The chain has TRBV14 and TRBJ2-7, with 11 nucleotides matching TRBD1. The V segment lost 3 bases and the J segment 2 bases; nucleotides outside the gene matches: 6. CDR1 and CDR2 (germline): SGHDN, FVKESK. The CDR3 is 16 residues long. In DNA form, the CDR3 reads TGTGCCAGCAGCCACCACCTGGGACAGGGGGCCTACGAGCAGTACTTC. This gives the protein CASSHHLGQGAYEQYF.

The V call is TRBV15, the J call TRBJ2-5, with D hard to call. The germline gives CDR1 LNHNV, CDR2 YYDKDF (reference sequence). The CDR3 has 15 amino acids. Trimming left V 0 bases short and J 0 bases short, with 8 bases between. The CDR3 region has the DNA TGTGCCACCAGCAGAGATCCAGGCAACCAAGAGACCCAGTACTTC. Protein: CATSRDPGNQETQYF. Combining the CDR3 with reference TRBV15 and TRBJ2-5 gives the whole variable domain DAMVIQNPRYQVTQFGKPVTLSCSQTLNHNVMYWYQQKSSQAPKLLFHYYDKDFNNEADTPDNFQSRRPNTSFCFLDIRSPGLGDTAMYLCATSRDPGNQETQYFGPGTRLLVL.

This clone showed up just a few times. The chain links TRBV28 to TRBJ2-7, with D possibly matching TRBD2 (6 bases). CDR3 length equals 16 residues. V was trimmed by 5 bases and J by 6 bases, leaving 23 bases between them. The germline V gene has CDR1 MDHEN and CDR2 SYDVKM. CDR3 nucleotide sequence: TGTGCCAGCAGTGCCTCCCCGGTGGGGGGAGTTTCCGAGCAGTACTTC. It is translated as CASSASPVGGVSEQYF.

The V call is TRBV11-2, the J call TRBJ1-2; TRBD1 might be the D (6 bases). CDR1 is SGHAT and CDR2 is FQNNGV in the germline V gene. This CDR3 contains 16 residues. Trimming took 5 bases from V and 5 from J, leaving 21 bases between them. CDR3 amino acids: CASSMGRSGVGYGYTF. CDR3 bases: TGTGCCAGCAGCATGGGTCGTTCAGGGGTGGGGTATGGCTACACCTTC.

The gene calls are TRBV11-2 and TRBJ2-5, with a possible D match to TRBD2 (6 bases). V was pared by 5 bases and J by 4 bases, with 14 bases between. The CDR3 is made up of 14 amino acids. Per germline, CDR1 SGHAT and CDR2 FQNNGV. CDR3 protein: CASSPRPGGETQYF. The CDR3 nucleotides read TGTGCCAGCAGCCCCCGGCCCGGGGGAGAGACCCAGTACTTC. Full variable domain (missing parts from reference TRBV11-2 and TRBJ2-5): EAGVAQSPRYKIIEKRQSVAFWCNPISGHATLYWYQQILGQGPKLLIQFQNNGVVDDSQLPKDRFSAERLKGVDSTLKIQPAKLEDSAVYLCASSPRPGGETQYFGPGTRLLVL.

The chain recombines TRBV5-8 with TRBJ2-3; the D is unclear. V gave up 4 bases and J gave up 0 bases, with 3 bases separating them. Looked up from germline, CDR1 is SGHTS and CDR2 is YDEGEE. The CDR3 covers 12 residues. The CDR3 region has the DNA TGTGCCAGCAGCCTTAGCACAGATACGCAGTATTTT. It specifies CASSLSTDTQYF.

This clone was seen just once. CDR3 in DNA: TGTGCCAGCAGCGTAGGCGGGGATGATACAGATACGCAGTATTTT. As protein: CASSVGGDDTDTQYF. The chain combines TRBV9 with TRBJ2-3; tentative D call: TRBD2 (6 bases). This CDR3 has 15 residues. V gave up 0 bases and J gave up 3 bases, with 11 bases separating them. CDR1 and CDR2 (germline): SGDLS, YYNGEE.

A few counts support this clone. This rearrangement joins TRBV28 to TRBJ2-7, with a possible D match to TRBD1 (6 bases). CDR1 and CDR2 from the germline V gene are MDHEN and SYDVKM. With 4 bases removed from V and 2 bases from J, the gap between germline ends came to 15 bases. CDR3 length: 15 amino acids. As DNA, the CDR3 is TGTGCCAGCAGTTCGTGGAAGGGGACAACCTACGAGCAGTACTTC. Its translation is CASSSWKGTTYEQYF.

This clone was seen a handful of times. CDR3 DNA: TGCGCCAGCAGTGAGGGTAGCGGGGCCCTTAAGAATGAGCAGTTCTTC. It encodes CASSEGSGALKNEQFF. The gene calls are TRBV10-1 and TRBJ2-1; 8 bases agree with TRBD2. This CDR3 region has 16 residues. Germline CDR1 is WNHNN and CDR2 is SYGVQD (reference sequence). V trimming: 2 bases; J trimming: 7 bases; junction bases outside the gene matches: 10.

This chain uses TRBV4-3 with TRBJ1-1, with 7 bases lining up with TRBD1. Germline trimming cut 3 bases from V and 1 base from J; bases unmatched to any gene: 8. Germline V gene lookup returns CDR1 LGHNA and CDR2 YSLEER. The CDR3 is made up of 16 amino acids. As DNA, the CDR3 is TGCGCCAGCAGCCAGACCTACAGGGGTCGGAACACTGAAGCTTTCTTT. Translated, it gives CASSQTYRGRNTEAFF.

The count of this clone is one. The chain joins TRBV9 to TRBJ1-6, with D perhaps TRBD1 (5 bases). Trimming cost V 3 bases and J 7 bases, with 14 bases left between them. The germline CDR1 and CDR2 sequences are SGDLS and YYNGEE. This CDR3 has 15 residues. The CDR3 region has the DNA TGTGCCAGCAGCGGAGGAGGGACGGTCAATTCACCCCTCCACTTT. It translates to CASSGGGTVNSPLHF.

This chain links TRBV7-2 with TRBJ2-7; D not certain. Germline V gene lookup returns CDR1 SGHTA and CDR2 FQGNSA. The CDR3 loop spans 11 amino acids. Trimming left V 4 bases short and J 9 bases short, with 10 bases between. DNA of the CDR3: TGTGCCAGCAGCTCGAGTTTTAGGCAGTACTTC. Its protein product is CASSSSFRQYF.

This chain uses TRBV5-8 with TRBJ2-7; D not resolved. The CDR3 length is 15 residues. Between the trimmed V and J ends, which lost 4 bases and 2 bases, there was a span of 16 bases. Looked up from germline, CDR1 is SGHTS and CDR2 is YDEGEE. CDR3 nucleotides: TGTGCCAGCAGCCAAGTCGGCGGATCCACCTACGAGCAGTACTTC. Protein product: CASSQVGGSTYEQYF.

The chain uses TRBV5-1 and TRBJ1-1; maybe TRBD1 (5 bases). CDR3 size: 14 residues. Trimming took off 3 bases at V and 3 bases at J, with 12 bases between the two ends. Germline V gene data show CDR1 as SGHRS and CDR2 as YFSETQ. The DNA of the CDR3 is TGCGCCAGCAGCTCCGCGGGGGGGTACACTGAAGCTTTCTTT. Its protein product is CASSSAGGYTEAFF.

The gene calls are TRBV28 and TRBJ2-7; a weak D match, TRBD1 (5 bases). Germline CDR1 MDHEN, CDR2 SYDVKM. The CDR3 length is 12 residues. The V end was cut by 5 bases, the J end by 5 bases, with 10 bases between. CDR3: CASSQDRNEQYF. The CDR3 DNA is TGTGCCAGCAGTCAAGACAGAAACGAGCAGTACTTC. Drawing the rest from reference TRBV28 and TRBJ2-7, the complete variable domain is DVKVTQSSRYLVKRTGEKVFLECVQDMDHENMFWYRQDPGLGLRLIYFSYDVKMKEKGDIPEGYSVSREKKERFSLILESASTNQTSMYLCASSQDRNEQYFGPGTRLTVT.

This clone was picked up one time. V is TRBV6-6 and J is TRBJ2-2, with 7 bases matching TRBD2. CDR3 length equals 12 residues. Germline loops: CDR1 MNHNY, CDR2 SVGAGI (reference sequence). The V gene end was trimmed by 10 bases and the J gene end by 7 bases; junction bases not matched to a gene: 6. The CDR3 DNA is TGTGCCATACAGAGCGGGATCGGGGAGCTGTTTTTT. Protein: CAIQSGIGELFF.

J is TRBJ1-1 and V is TRBV19, with D maybe TRBD1 (5 bases). The V end was cut by 7 bases, the J end by 1 base, with 13 bases between. Germline V gene lookup returns CDR1 LNHDA and CDR2 SQIVND (reference sequence). The CDR3 consists of 14 residues. The CDR3 sequence: CASTPFGGNTEAFF. The CDR3 DNA follows: TGTGCCAGTACCCCCTTCGGGGGGAACACTGAAGCTTTCTTT.

The chain combines TRBV21-1 with TRBJ2-7; the D segment call TRBD1 is taken from the table without a DNA check. TRBV21-1 is described as a pseudogene. CDR3 length: 14 amino acids. CDR3: CASSLQGAGGEQYF. DNA for the CDR3: TGTGCCAGCAGCCTACAGGGGGCGGGGGGAGAGCAGTACTTC.

The chain joins TRBV6-5 to TRBJ2-7, with a weak D call TRBD1 (6 bases). In germline, CDR1 is MNHEY, CDR2 SVGAGI. Trimming removed 5 bases from V and 7 bases from J, with 12 bases in between. This CDR3 contains 12 residues. The CDR3 DNA is TGTGCCAGCAGTACACAGGGTTTTGAGCAGTACTTC. Translation gives CASSTQGFEQYF.